What follows are 20 T cell receptor beta chains derived from one specimen sequenced in a study of shared T cell receptors in the human thymus. The table came from immunoSEQ multiplex PCR; TCRdb's copy has only in-frame clones and leaves some out. The sample consists of approximately 490,000 clones, around 78% of them appearing once. These sequences were also reported in another study, on human thymus T cells.

The sequenced material came from thymocytes. The receptors come from a boy under two years old with a congenital heart defect.

The chain combines TRBV5-1 with TRBJ2-5; 7 positions agree with TRBD1. This CDR3 has 14 amino acids. Germline trimming cut 4 bases from V and 5 bases from J; bases unmatched to any gene: 8. Germline V CDR1 and CDR2: SGHRS, YFSETQ. The DNA of the CDR3 is TGCGCCAGCAGCCCAAAGACAGGGACGGAGACCCAGTACTTC. Protein product: CASSPKTGTETQYF.

CDR3 residues: CASSQGVAGRTQYF. DNA for the CDR3: TGCGCCAGCAGCCAAGGGGTGGCAGGGCGAACGCAGTATTTT. The gene calls are TRBV4-1 and TRBJ2-3; D perhaps matches TRBD1 (5 bases). Germline V gene data show CDR1 as MGHRA and CDR2 as YSYEKL. This CDR3 region has 14 residues. Trimming removed 1 base at V and 9 bases at J, with 14 bases between.

The chain uses TRBV4-3 and TRBJ2-1, with unresolved D. V dropped 5 bases and J dropped 3 bases, with 11 bases sitting between them. CDR3 size: 14 residues. CDR1 LGHNA and CDR2 YSLEER come from the germline V gene. The CDR3 loop reads CASSSGSVYNEQFF. CDR3 bases: TGCGCCAGCAGCTCCGGGTCCGTCTACAATGAGCAGTTCTTC.

The chain couples TRBV4-2 to TRBJ2-4; D is possibly TRBD2 (6 bases). Germline V CDR1 and CDR2: LGHNA, YNFKEQ. The length of the CDR3 is 20 residues. Trimming pared 0 bases from V and 1 base from J, leaving 22 bases between. In DNA form, the CDR3 reads TGTGCCAGCAGCCAAGATTTGCCGGGAGTTAGGGTTCGGGCCAAAAACATTCAGTACTTC. Its protein product is CASSQDLPGVRVRAKNIQYF.

The V call is TRBV5-1, the J call TRBJ2-1, with 8 bases aligning to TRBD2. Germline CDR1 and CDR2: SGHRS and YFSETQ. This CDR3 spans 17 amino acids. Trimming took 0 bases from V and 4 from J; bases not matched to a gene: 9. The CDR3 sequence: CASSLVGSGDAYNEQFF. The CDR3 region has the DNA TGCGCCAGCAGCTTGGTAGGTAGCGGGGATGCGTACAATGAGCAGTTCTTC.

This clone was seen a few times. This chain joins TRBV10-2 and TRBJ2-7; D possibly corresponds to TRBD2 (5 bases). Germline lookup yields CDR1 WSHSY and CDR2 SAAADI. The ends were cut back, 8 bases at V and 6 bases at J, with 8 bases in the middle. The CDR3 runs 10 residues. The chain's CDR3 is CASAAVEQYF. CDR3 DNA sequence: TGCGCCAGCGCAGCGGTCGAGCAGTACTTC.

V gene TRBV15 combines with J gene TRBJ1-5; TRBD1 matches 10 bases. There are 16 residues in the CDR3. Germline CDR1 LNHNV, CDR2 YYDKDF (reference sequence). V shed 1 base and J 5 bases; nucleotides not matched to a gene: 5. CDR3 nucleotides: TGTGCCACCAGCAGAGTTTGGACAGGGGGGGATCAGCCCCAGCATTTT. As protein: CATSRVWTGGDQPQHF.

The V gene is TRBV19, the J gene TRBJ2-3; 7 bases are shared with TRBD2. This CDR3 has 13 amino acids. V shed 3 bases, J shed 6 bases, and the junction held 3 bases outside the gene matches. The germline V gene has CDR1 LNHDA and CDR2 SQIVND (reference sequence). CDR3 sequence reads: CASSIRGVDTQYF. As DNA, the CDR3 is TGTGCCAGTAGTATCCGGGGGGTGGATACGCAGTATTTT. Filled out from reference TRBV19 and TRBJ2-3, the complete variable domain reads DGGITQSPKYLFRKEGQNVTLSCEQNLNHDAMYWYRQDPGQGLRLIYYSQIVNDFQKGDIAEGYSVSREKKESFPLTVTSAQKNPTAFYLCASSIRGVDTQYFGPGTRLTVL.

This clone was observed a few times. The gene calls are TRBV27 and TRBJ2-7; tentatively, D is TRBD1 (6 bases). The CDR3 spans 13 residues. V lost 6 bases and J lost 5, with 14 bases in between. The germline V gene has CDR1 MNHEY and CDR2 SMNVEV (reference sequence). CDR3 DNA sequence: TGTGCCAGCAGCAGGGGCCCATTCCACGAGCAGTACTTC. Protein product: CASSRGPFHEQYF.

The gene calls are TRBV27 and TRBJ2-1; TRBD2 matches at 10 bases. J lost 9 bases, V lost 6 bases, and 11 bases had no gene match. CDR1 MNHEY and CDR2 SMNVEV come from the germline V gene (reference sequence). CDR3 length: 15 amino acids. In DNA form, the CDR3 reads TGTGCCAGCAGCACTCCAGCGGGAGGGCCCTGTGAGCAGTTCTTC. It translates to CASSTPAGGPCEQFF.

This chain connects TRBV4-2 to TRBJ2-1, with 7 nucleotides matching TRBD2. Trimming at V came to 0 bases and at J to 0 bases, leaving 11 bases not matched to a gene. From germline, CDR1 is LGHNA and CDR2 YNFKEQ. This CDR3 has 19 amino acids. Here the CDR3 DNA reads TGTGCCAGCAGCCAAGATCTGGAGGGAGGGCCTTACTCCTACAATGAGCAGTTCTTC. Its translation: CASSQDLEGGPYSYNEQFF.

The J gene is TRBJ2-3, the V gene TRBV10-3; TRBD2 aligns across 11 bases. CDR3 length: 17 amino acids. From germline, CDR1 is ENHRY and CDR2 SYGVKD. J lost 2 bases, V lost 4 bases, and 8 bases had no gene match. The DNA for the CDR3 is TGTGCCATCAGTGGGCCACTAGCGGGAGAATTCACAGATACGCAGTATTTT. Protein product: CAISGPLAGEFTDTQYF.

The genes are TRBV4-2 and TRBJ2-4; 8 nucleotides match TRBD1. V was pared by 0 bases and J by 0 bases, with 4 bases of the junction left unmatched. Germline V gene sequence: CDR1 LGHNA, CDR2 YNFKEQ. The CDR3 totals 17 residues. CDR3 sequence reads: CASSQDRGQLAKNIQYF. CDR3 nucleotide sequence: TGTGCCAGCAGCCAAGACAGGGGGCAACTAGCCAAAAACATTCAGTACTTC.

The chain uses TRBV6-5 and TRBJ2-1; 11 bases line up with TRBD2. The ends lost 4 bases at V and 9 bases at J; junction bases unmatched: 5. Germline V gene lookup returns CDR1 MNHEY and CDR2 SVGAGI. The CDR3 runs 14 residues. CDR3 in DNA: TGTGCCAGCAGTTTAGCGGGAGGGCGGGTTGAGCAGTTCTTC. The encoded protein is CASSLAGGRVEQFF.

The gene calls are TRBV21-1 and TRBJ2-3; TRBD2 is taken as the D call from the table, unchecked against the DNA. TRBV21-1 is designated a pseudogene. The CDR3 consists of 18 residues. The CDR3: CASSKLNTTSGPCSTQYF. CDR3 coding DNA: TGTGCCAGCAGCAAATTAAACACAACTAGCGGTCCCTGTTCGACGCAGTATTTT.

The chain is built from TRBV21-1 and TRBJ2-6; TRBD1, the D gene given by the table, was not confirmed from the DNA. TRBV21-1 is described as a pseudogene. This CDR3 is 18 amino acids long. The CDR3 sequence is CASSKYGTGESGANVLTF. Written as DNA, the CDR3 is TGTGCCAGCAGCAAATACGGGACAGGGGAATCTGGGGCCAACGTCCTGACTTTC.

V usage is TRBV6-1 and J usage is TRBJ2-5, with D possibly TRBD2 on 6 matching bases. Trimming pared 1 base from V and 6 bases from J, leaving 12 bases between. Germline V gene sequence: CDR1 MNHNS, CDR2 SASEGT. This CDR3 is 14 amino acids long. CDR3 coding DNA: TGTGCCAGCAGTGAAGGGGCGGGAAGACAGACCCAGTACTTC. Translation: CASSEGAGRQTQYF.

This clone was seen more than once but under ten times. J is TRBJ1-1 and V is TRBV5-4; the D gene is possibly TRBD1 (5 bases). Germline CDR1 and CDR2: SGHNT and YYREEE (reference sequence). Trimming left V 3 bases short and J 6 bases short, with 21 bases between. The CDR3 is made up of 16 amino acids. CDR3 loop: CASSSDGGVPRAEAFF. For the CDR3, the DNA is TGTGCCAGCAGCTCGGACGGAGGGGTGCCCCGGGCTGAAGCTTTCTTT.

In this sample, this clone turned up a few times. V usage is TRBV25-1 and J usage is TRBJ2-1, with D perhaps TRBD2 (6 bases). Between the trimmed V and J ends, which lost 3 bases and 9 bases, there was a span of 18 bases. Germline CDR1 MGHDK, CDR2 SYGVNS. This CDR3 is built from 15 residues. The CDR3 reads CASSDAAGLVGEQFF. In DNA form, the CDR3 reads TGTGCCAGCAGTGACGCTGCGGGATTGGTGGGTGAGCAGTTCTTC.

The chain is built from TRBV5-1 and TRBJ2-3, with D perhaps matching TRBD1 (6 bases). Looked up from germline, CDR1 is SGHRS and CDR2 is YFSETQ. V was trimmed by 4 bases and J by 3 bases, leaving 9 bases between them. There are 13 residues in the CDR3. This chain's CDR3 is CASSPGQTDTQYF. The CDR3 DNA reads TGCGCCAGCAGCCCGGGACAAACAGATACGCAGTATTTT.